The entry below gives a single T cell receptor (beta chain) sequence along with its context. This clonotype was observed a few times. Its target antigen remains unknown. The record has no base qualities; no much larger clone is one base away. Library creation used RACE. Sequencing used a NextSeq 500. During library preparation, unique molecular identifiers were attached to individual cDNA molecules so that TCRs could be counted quantitatively and reproducibly. From each blood RNA sample, both TCR alpha and TCR beta chains were sequenced. Per the original workflow: A median of about 87,000 TCRs per sample was observed, with a range of about 20,000 to 750,000. V, J and CDR3 annotation of the TCR reads was carried out using the Decombinator software suite. For PS versus PT1 abundance plots, all samples were subsampled to the same number of TCRs (28,000). TCRs were defined as expanded if absent before sensitization and observed at least eight times at the 2-week time point. Using fastp trimming at Q25 and MiXCR clonotype assembly, TCRdb reanalyzed the public sequencing data and kept in-frame beta chains. Merged by CDR3 protein, the rows form single entries marked with the most common genes and DNA. In this record, the V and J calls reflect TCRdb's handling and not the investigators' own analysis. The sample contains about 140,000 distinct CDR3 sequences, about 12% of them found a single time. The leading ten clones occupy 1.1% to 1.5% of the sample.

The source of the sample is a study of human T cells and chemical hapten exposure (dated by TCRdb to about 2021). As for the study more broadly: For sensitization, 2% DPC in acetone was applied to a roughly 2 cm by roughly 2 cm area of upper inner arm skin. In alopecia patients, the study followed how the peripheral blood TCR repertoire changed in vivo over primary and secondary sensitization to diphenylcyclopropenone (DPC), a hapten. Patients additionally received weekly therapeutic DPC doses to the scalp throughout the approximately 25-week study period. Libraries were pooled for sequencing, and per-sample TCR yields varied mainly because of small differences in library volumes within the pool. Patient blood was sampled pre-sensitization (week 0) and at 2, 6 and about 24 weeks after DPC sensitization. The patient cohort, mostly female, included alopecia areata with under or over 50% scalp involvement, alopecia totalis and alopecia universalis. Patch testing was performed on the upper back with Finn chambers containing 0.01% DPC, and the patch tests were scored after 6 days according to International Contact Dermatitis Research Group standards. About 30 alopecia patients provided blood for TCR sequencing at one to four time points (pre-sensitization, 2, 6 and 24 weeks). Here is what the overall study found, with its caveats: Because every patient had alopecia, a presumed autoimmune disease, the patients' immune response might differ from that of healthy individuals. The number of PT1 expanded TCRs positively correlated with patch test score, significant at thresholds 8, 16 and 32 but not 4. Significantly more large CDR3 similarity clusters were formed by expanded TCRs than by pre-sensitization or healthy control sets, consistent with antigen-driven responses. Repeated subsampling changed both the strength of the expansion versus patch-test correlation and the threshold at which the correlation became significant. No change with DPC sensitization was found in the number of TCRs above 1 in 1000 frequency, and no evidence of global repertoire structure alterations was found.

Interpreted using the paper, the time point label stands for: patch test 2, 6 weeks after DPC sensitization. Taken with the paper, the label for treatment or condition translates to: therapeutic diphenylcyclopropenone sensitization with weekly scalp DPC. Blood at each patch-test visit was drawn before the patch test was applied. Patients were eligible if aged 18 to 70, diagnosed with alopecia and judged suitable for DPC therapy, and pregnant patients were excluded. Total RNA was extracted from unfractionated whole blood collected in Tempus Blood RNA tubes. CDR1 and CDR2 are read off the germline V gene as SGHVS and FQNEAQ. The CDR3 sequence holds 12 residues, the cysteine and phenylalanine included. Only the CDR3 region is kept as DNA, spanning 36 bases read in frame from base 1. Trimming takes 1 base from V and 5 bases from J, and the germline ends sit 6 bases apart.

This receptor chain uses TRBV7-8 and TRBJ2-7, with the D gene too uncertain to name. This receptor was taken from a woman aged 50 to 60 with alopecia areata. Some clones in this sample may be carry-over from other donors' samples. Sample: whole blood, taken in connection with sensitization to the hapten diphenylcyclopropenone (DPC). CDR3 loop: CASSLVGNEQYF. The bases read TGTGCCAGCAGCTTAGTAGGGAACGAGCAGTACTTC.